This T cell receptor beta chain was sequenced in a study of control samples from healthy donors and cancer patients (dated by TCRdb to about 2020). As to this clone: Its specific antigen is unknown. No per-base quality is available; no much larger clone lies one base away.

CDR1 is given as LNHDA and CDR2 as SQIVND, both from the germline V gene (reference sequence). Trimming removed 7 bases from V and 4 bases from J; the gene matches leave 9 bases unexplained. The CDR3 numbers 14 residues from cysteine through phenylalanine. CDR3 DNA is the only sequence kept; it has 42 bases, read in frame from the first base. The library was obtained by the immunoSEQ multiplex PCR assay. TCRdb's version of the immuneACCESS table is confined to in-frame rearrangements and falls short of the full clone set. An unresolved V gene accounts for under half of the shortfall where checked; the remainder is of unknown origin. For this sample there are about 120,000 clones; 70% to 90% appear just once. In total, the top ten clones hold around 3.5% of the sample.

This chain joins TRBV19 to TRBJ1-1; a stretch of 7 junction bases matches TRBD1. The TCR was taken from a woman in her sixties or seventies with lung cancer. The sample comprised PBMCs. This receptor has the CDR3 CASIPDRRATEAFF. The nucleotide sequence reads TGTGCCAGTATCCCGGACAGGCGTGCCACTGAAGCTTTCTTT.